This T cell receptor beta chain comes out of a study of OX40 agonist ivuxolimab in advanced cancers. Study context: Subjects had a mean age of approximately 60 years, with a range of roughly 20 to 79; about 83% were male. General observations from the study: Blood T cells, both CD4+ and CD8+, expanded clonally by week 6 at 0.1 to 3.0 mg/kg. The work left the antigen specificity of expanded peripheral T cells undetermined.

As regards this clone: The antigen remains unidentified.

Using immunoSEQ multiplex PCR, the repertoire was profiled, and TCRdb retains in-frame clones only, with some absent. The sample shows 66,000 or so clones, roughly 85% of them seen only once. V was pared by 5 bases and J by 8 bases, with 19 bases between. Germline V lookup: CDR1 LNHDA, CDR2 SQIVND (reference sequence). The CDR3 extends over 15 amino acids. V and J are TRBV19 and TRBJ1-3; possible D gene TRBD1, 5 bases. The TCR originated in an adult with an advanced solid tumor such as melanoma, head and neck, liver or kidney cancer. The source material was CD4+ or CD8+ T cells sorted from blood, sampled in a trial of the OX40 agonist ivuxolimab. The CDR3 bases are TGTGCCAGTAGTTCCGGGGCCGGGTTGGTGGACACCATATATTTT. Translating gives CASSSGAGLVDTIYF.